The rows below give T cell receptor beta chains drawn from one sample of a study of blood T cells in healthy people across ages. TCRdb independently ran MiXCR on the 5' RACE reads; one entry per CDR3 protein. This table holds hundreds of thousands of distinct CDR3 sequences, approximately 24% found once. This same sample was also taken into another study, of T cells of mothers and their children.

Sequenced material: blood. These receptors were taken from a boy aged 5-17 years in good health. Both conserved end residues are part of each CDR3. A D gene is named only where the DNA matches it firmly. The listing skips clone size in some rows; elsewhere it reads once, few, many or a size class.

j_call | v_call | clone_size | d_call | cdr3_aa | cdr3_nt
TRBJ1-2 | TRBV14 | - | - | CASSQEGDGYTF | TGTGCCAGCAGCCAAGAAGGGGACGGCTACACCTTC
TRBJ1-6 | TRBV11-2 | - | - | CASSSQQGGNPPLHF | TGTGCCAGCAGCTCACAACAGGGAGGGAATCCACCCCTCCACTTT
TRBJ1-2 | TRBV29-1 | - | - | CSVEGWGPNYGYTF | TGCAGCGTTGAAGGGTGGGGGCCTAACTATGGCTACACCTTC
TRBJ2-6 | TRBV7-8 | - | - | CASSPYSVSGANVLTF | TGTGCCAGCAGCCCATACTCGGTCTCTGGGGCCAACGTCCTGACTTTC
TRBJ2-5 | TRBV20-1 | - | TRBD2 | CSAYSGGASETQYF | TGCAGTGCATATAGCGGGGGGGCCTCAGAGACCCAGTACTTC
TRBJ2-7 | TRBV28 | - | TRBD1 | CASNDRVTYEQYF | TGTGCCAGCAATGACAGGGTCACCTACGAGCAGTACTTC
TRBJ2-4 | TRBV30 | - | - | CAWSPSRGNIQYF | TGTGCCTGGAGCCCGAGCCGAGGTAACATTCAGTACTTC
TRBJ1-1 | TRBV7-3 | - | - | CASSSGRMFLGTEAFF | TGTGCCAGCAGCTCAGGACGGATGTTCCTGGGCACTGAAGCTTTCTTT
TRBJ2-1 | TRBV6-1 | - | TRBD2 | CASSSGTSKYEQFF | TGTGCCAGCAGTTCCGGGACTAGTAAATATGAGCAGTTCTTC
TRBJ2-5 | TRBV11-1 | few | - | CASSLHYQETQYF | TGTGCCAGCAGCTTACACTATCAAGAGACCCAGTACTTC